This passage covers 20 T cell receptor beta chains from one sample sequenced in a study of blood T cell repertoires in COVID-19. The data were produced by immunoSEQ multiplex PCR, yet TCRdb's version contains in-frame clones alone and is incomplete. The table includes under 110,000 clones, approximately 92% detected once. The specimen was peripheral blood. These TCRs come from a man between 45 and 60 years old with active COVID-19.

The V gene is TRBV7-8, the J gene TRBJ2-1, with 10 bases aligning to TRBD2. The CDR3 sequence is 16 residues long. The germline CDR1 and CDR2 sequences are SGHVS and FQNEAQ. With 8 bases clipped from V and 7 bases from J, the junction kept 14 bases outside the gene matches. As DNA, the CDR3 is TGTGCCAGCCTCCTCCTAGCGGGAGCCTCTGGGAATGAGCAGTTCTTC. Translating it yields CASLLLAGASGNEQFF.

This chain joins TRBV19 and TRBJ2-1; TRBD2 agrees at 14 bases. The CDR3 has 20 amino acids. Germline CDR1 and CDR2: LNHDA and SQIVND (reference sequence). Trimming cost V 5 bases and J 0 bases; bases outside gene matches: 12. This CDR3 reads CASSLTAGTSGGVSYNEQFF. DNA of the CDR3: TGTGCCAGTAGTCTGACGGCGGGGACTAGCGGGGGTGTCTCCTACAATGAGCAGTTCTTC.

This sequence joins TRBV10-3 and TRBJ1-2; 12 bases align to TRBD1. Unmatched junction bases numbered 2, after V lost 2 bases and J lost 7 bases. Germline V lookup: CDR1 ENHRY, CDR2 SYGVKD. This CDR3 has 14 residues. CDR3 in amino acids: CAISEGTGGSGYTF. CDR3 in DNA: TGTGCCATCAGTGAGGGGACAGGGGGCTCTGGCTACACCTTC.

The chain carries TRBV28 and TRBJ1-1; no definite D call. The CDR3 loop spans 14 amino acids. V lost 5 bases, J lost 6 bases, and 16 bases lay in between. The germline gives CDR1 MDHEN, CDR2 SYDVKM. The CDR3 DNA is TGTGCCAGCAGTGTGCCCTCCAAGGGAGCTGAAGCTTTCTTT. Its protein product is CASSVPSKGAEAFF. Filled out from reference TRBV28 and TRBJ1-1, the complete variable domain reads DVKVTQSSRYLVKRTGEKVFLECVQDMDHENMFWYRQDPGLGLRLIYFSYDVKMKEKGDIPEGYSVSREKKERFSLILESASTNQTSMYLCASSVPSKGAEAFFGQGTRLTVV.

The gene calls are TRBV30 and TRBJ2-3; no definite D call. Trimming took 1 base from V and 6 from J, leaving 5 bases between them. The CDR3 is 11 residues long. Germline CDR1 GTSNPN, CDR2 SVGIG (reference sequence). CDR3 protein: CAWSDGDTQYF. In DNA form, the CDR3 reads TGTGCCTGGAGTGATGGCGATACGCAGTATTTT.

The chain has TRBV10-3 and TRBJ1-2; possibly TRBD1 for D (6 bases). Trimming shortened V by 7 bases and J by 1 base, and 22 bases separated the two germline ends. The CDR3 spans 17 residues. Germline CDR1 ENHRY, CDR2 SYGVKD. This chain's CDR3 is CAITETGYPAGNYGYTF. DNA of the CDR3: TGTGCCATCACAGAGACAGGTTACCCCGCGGGTAACTATGGCTACACCTTC.

The CDR3 DNA sequence: TGTGCCAGCAGGGGGACAGGGGGGCGATACACCTTC. It yields the protein CASRGTGGRYTF. The chain joins TRBV3-1 (or the pseudogene TRBV3-2) to TRBJ1-2; 11 bases are a match to TRBD1. In germline, CDR1 is LGHDT, CDR2 YNNKEL (reference sequence). With V trimmed by 6 bases and J by 11 bases, 5 bases remained unmatched. The CDR3 length is 12 residues.

The CDR3 loop is CASRYSGEVTTEAFF. DNA for the CDR3: TGCGCCAGCAGGTATTCGGGGGAGGTAACCACTGAAGCTTTCTTT. The V call is TRBV5-1, the J call TRBJ1-1; D possibly corresponds to TRBD1 (5 bases). Germline CDR1 and CDR2: SGHRS and YFSETQ. The V and J ends lost 5 bases and 4 bases respectively, with 18 bases between them. The CDR3 covers 15 residues. Filled out from reference TRBV5-1 and TRBJ1-1, the complete variable domain reads KAGVTQTPRYLIKTRGQQVTLSCSPISGHRSVSWYQQTPGQGLQFLFEYFSETQRNKGNFPGRFSGRQFSNSRSEMNVSTLELGDSALYLCASRYSGEVTTEAFFGQGTRLTVV.

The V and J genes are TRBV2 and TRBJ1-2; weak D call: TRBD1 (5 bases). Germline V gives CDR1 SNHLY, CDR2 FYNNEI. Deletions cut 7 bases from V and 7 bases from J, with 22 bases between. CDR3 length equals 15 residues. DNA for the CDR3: TGTGCCAGCACCCAAAGGGGCAGCCCCGTCCCTGGCTACACCTTC. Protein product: CASTQRGSPVPGYTF.

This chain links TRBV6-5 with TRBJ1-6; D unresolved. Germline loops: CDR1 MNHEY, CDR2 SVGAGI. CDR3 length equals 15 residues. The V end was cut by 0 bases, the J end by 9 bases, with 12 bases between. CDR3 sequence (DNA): TGTGCCAGCAGTTACTCCGCAGGAGGAAGTTCACCCCTCCACTTT. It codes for CASSYSAGGSSPLHF.

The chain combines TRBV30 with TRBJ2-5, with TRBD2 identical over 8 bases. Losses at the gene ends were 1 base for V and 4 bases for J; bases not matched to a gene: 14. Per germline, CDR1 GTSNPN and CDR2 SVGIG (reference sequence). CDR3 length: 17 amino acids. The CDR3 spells CAWSGGASGLYLETQYF. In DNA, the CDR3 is TGTGCCTGGAGTGGAGGGGCTAGCGGGTTGTATTTAGAGACCCAGTACTTC.

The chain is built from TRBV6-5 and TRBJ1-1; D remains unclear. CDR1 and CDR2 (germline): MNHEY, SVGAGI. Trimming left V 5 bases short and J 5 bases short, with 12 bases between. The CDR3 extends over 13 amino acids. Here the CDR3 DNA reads TGTGCCAGCAGTAAAAGGCGGGAAACTGAAGCTTTCTTT. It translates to CASSKRRETEAFF.

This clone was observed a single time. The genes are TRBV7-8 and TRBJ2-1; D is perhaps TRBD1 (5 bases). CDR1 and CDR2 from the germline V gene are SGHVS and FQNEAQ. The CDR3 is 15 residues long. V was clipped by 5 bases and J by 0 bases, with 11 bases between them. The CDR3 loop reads CASSPWGASYNEQFF. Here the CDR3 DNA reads TGTGCCAGCAGCCCGTGGGGCGCCTCCTACAATGAGCAGTTCTTC.

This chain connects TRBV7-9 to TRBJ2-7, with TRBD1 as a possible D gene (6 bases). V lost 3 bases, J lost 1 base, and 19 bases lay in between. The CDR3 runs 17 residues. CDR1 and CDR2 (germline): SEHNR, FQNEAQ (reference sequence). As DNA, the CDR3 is TGTGCCAGCAGCTTTGTGGTAGGACGAGGGGGATCCTACGAGCAGTACTTC. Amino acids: CASSFVVGRGGSYEQYF. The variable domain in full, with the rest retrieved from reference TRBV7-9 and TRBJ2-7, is DTGVSQNPRHKITKRGQNVTFRCDPISEHNRLYWYRQTLGQGPEFLTYFQNEAQLEKSRLLSDRFSAERPKGSFSTLEIQRTEQGDSAMYLCASSFVVGRGGSYEQYFGPGTRLTVT.

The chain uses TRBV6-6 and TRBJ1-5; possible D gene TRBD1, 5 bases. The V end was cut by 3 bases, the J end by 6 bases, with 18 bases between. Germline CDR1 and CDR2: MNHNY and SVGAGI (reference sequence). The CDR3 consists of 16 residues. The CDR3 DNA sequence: TGTGCCAGCAGTTATGAGGGCGGGGGAAAAAGTCAGCCCCAGCATTTT. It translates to CASSYEGGGKSQPQHF.

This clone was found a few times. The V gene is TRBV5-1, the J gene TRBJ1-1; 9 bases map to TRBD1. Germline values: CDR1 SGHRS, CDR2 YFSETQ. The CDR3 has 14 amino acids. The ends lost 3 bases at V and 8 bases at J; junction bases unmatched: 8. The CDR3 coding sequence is TGCGCCAGCAGCTCGACGGGACAGGGCTTAGAAGCTTTCTTT. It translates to CASSSTGQGLEAFF.

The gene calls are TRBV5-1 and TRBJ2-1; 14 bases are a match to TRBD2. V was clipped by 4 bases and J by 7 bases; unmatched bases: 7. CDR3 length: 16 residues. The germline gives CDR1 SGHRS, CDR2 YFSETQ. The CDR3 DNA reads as TGCGCCAGCAGCGAAGGGACTAGCGGGAGTTTGAATGAGCAGTTCTTC. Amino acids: CASSEGTSGSLNEQFF.

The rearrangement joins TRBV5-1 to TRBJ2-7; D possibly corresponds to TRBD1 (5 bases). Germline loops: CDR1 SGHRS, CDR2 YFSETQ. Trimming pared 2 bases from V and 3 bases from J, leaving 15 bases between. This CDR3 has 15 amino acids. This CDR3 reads CASSLGDSRFYEQYF. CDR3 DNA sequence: TGCGCCAGCAGCTTAGGGGATTCGAGGTTCTACGAGCAGTACTTC.

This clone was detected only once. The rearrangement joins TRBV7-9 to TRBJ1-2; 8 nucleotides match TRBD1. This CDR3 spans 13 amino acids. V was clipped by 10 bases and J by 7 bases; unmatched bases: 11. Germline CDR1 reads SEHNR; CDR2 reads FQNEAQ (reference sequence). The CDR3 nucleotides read TGTGCCACGCAATATACAGGGGGTCCTGGCTACACCTTC. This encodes CATQYTGGPGYTF.

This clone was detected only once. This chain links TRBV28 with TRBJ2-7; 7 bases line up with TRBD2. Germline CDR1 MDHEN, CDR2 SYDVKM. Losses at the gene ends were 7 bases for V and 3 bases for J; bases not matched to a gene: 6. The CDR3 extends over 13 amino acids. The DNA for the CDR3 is TGTGCCAGCAACGCGGGAGTGGTCTACGAGCAGTACTTC. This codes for CASNAGVVYEQYF.